A single sample is the source of the 3 T cell receptor beta chains below, sequenced in a study of cytomegalovirus exposure and HLA in healthy donors. The PCR employed 60 Vbeta primers together with 13 Jbeta primers. Repertoires were generated with immunoSEQ multiplex PCR, while TCRdb's copy carries only in-frame clones and drops some. There are about 78,000 clones in the sample; 72% occur only once, and around 10% lies in the top ten. Sequencing was carried out using PBMCs. The receptors shown here come from a woman aged 40-49 years in good health and CMV-seropositive.

This clone was observed once. This sequence joins TRBV19 and TRBJ2-7, with TRBD2 matching 11 bases. The V gene end was trimmed by 5 bases and the J gene end by 5 bases; junction bases not matched to a gene: 8. Germline V gives CDR1 LNHDA, CDR2 SQIVND (reference sequence). This CDR3 comprises 15 residues. The CDR3 nucleotides are TGTGCCAGTAGTTTCGTAGCGGGAGGGGTCCACGAGCAGTACTTC. This gives the protein CASSFVAGGVHEQYF.

The chain employs TRBV15 and TRBJ1-5; D is perhaps TRBD1 (5 bases). The CDR3 is 15 residues long. V lost 2 bases, J lost 2 bases, and 10 bases lay in between. Germline V gene lookup returns CDR1 LNHNV and CDR2 YYDKDF (reference sequence). The CDR3 reads CATSRQGAGNQPQHF. The CDR3, as DNA: TGTGCCACCAGCAGACAGGGTGCGGGCAATCAGCCCCAGCATTTT.

The chain carries TRBV10-3 and TRBJ2-3; D not certain. Germline values: CDR1 ENHRY, CDR2 SYGVKD. V was clipped by 3 bases and J by 0 bases, with 4 bases between them. This CDR3 comprises 13 residues. The CDR3 loop is CAISDISTDTQYF. CDR3 sequence (DNA): TGTGCCATCAGTGACATTAGCACAGATACGCAGTATTTT.